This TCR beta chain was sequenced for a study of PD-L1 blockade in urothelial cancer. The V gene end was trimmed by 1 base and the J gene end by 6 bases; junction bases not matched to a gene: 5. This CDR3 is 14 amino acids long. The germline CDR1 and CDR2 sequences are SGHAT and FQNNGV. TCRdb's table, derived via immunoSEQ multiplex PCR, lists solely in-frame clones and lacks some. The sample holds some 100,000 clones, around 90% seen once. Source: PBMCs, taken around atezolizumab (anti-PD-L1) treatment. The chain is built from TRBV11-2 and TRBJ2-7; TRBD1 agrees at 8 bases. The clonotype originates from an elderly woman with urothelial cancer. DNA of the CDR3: TGTGCCAGCAGCTTAGCCGGACAGGGAATCGAGCAGTACTTC. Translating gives CASSLAGQGIEQYF. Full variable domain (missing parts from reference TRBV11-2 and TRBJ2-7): EAGVAQSPRYKIIEKRQSVAFWCNPISGHATLYWYQQILGQGPKLLIQFQNNGVVDDSQLPKDRFSAERLKGVDSTLKIQPAKLEDSAVYLCASSLAGQGIEQYFGPGTRLTVT.